Presented here are 13 T cell receptor beta chains from one specimen sequenced in a study of T cells in Graves' hyperthyroidism and ophthalmopathy (dated by TCRdb to about 2019). Receptors were amplified or captured by multiplex PCR. Sequencing used an Illumina HiSeq 2000. The TCR beta CDR3 regions were amplified from the RNA transcripts. The first round of RT-PCR for the TCR CDR3 was performed with the HTBI primer set and the Qiagen OneStep RT-PCR kit. TCRdb reprocessed the public reads (quality trimming at Q25 with fastp, clone calling with MiXCR) and kept in-frame beta chains. Identical CDR3 proteins give one entry, which carries the most common genes and DNA. This sample holds hundreds of thousands of distinct CDR3 sequences; under 20% were observed only once. Around 3.4% of the sample belongs to the ten largest clones. Material: blood. The receptors shown here come from a woman between 18 and 30 years old with Graves' hyperthyroidism.

The V gene is TRBV12-3 or TRBV12-4, the J gene TRBJ2-5; 10 nucleotides align to TRBD2. This CDR3 is built from 16 residues. Trimming took 4 bases from V and 5 from J; bases not matched to a gene: 10. The CDR3 region has the DNA TGTGCCAGCAGTTCCCTTGGAGCGGGGGGGCGGGAGACCCAGTACTTC. Its translation is CASSSLGAGGRETQYF.

In its sample, this clonotype was seen a few times. The J gene is TRBJ1-5, the V gene TRBV19, with unresolved D. CDR3 length: 14 residues. Germline V gene data show CDR1 as LNHDA and CDR2 as SQIVND (reference sequence). The ends were cut back, 7 bases at V and 3 bases at J, with 13 bases in the middle. DNA for the CDR3: TGTGCCAGTATGGATGGGCCATTCAATCAGCCCCAGCATTTT. Its translation: CASMDGPFNQPQHF.

This clonotype came up many times. The gene calls are TRBV20-1 and TRBJ2-7; D is ambiguous. Germline CDR1 and CDR2: DFQATT and SNEGSKA (reference sequence). The CDR3 has 12 residues. Trimming cost V 3 bases and J 6 bases, with 12 bases left between them. This CDR3 is CSASEAGVEQYF. CDR3 bases: TGCAGTGCTAGCGAAGCTGGGGTCGAGCAGTACTTC.

This rearrangement joins TRBV24-1 to TRBJ2-5, with TRBD1 identical over 9 bases. The junction had 6 bases not matched to a gene; V was cut back by 2 bases and J by 9 bases. CDR3 size: 14 residues. Germline V gene sequence: CDR1 KGHDR, CDR2 SFDVKD. As DNA, the CDR3 is TGTGCCACCAGTGATTGGACAGGGGCTGGGCCCCAGTACTTC. Its protein product is CATSDWTGAGPQYF.

This clonotype was picked up many times. This sequence joins TRBV4-2 and TRBJ1-1; D gene unclear. The V and J ends lost 0 bases and 6 bases respectively, with 8 bases between them. The CDR3 sequence is 13 residues long. Germline V gene lookup returns CDR1 LGHNA and CDR2 YNFKEQ. CDR3 coding DNA: TGTGCCAGCAGCCAAGATAGGGAGGCTGAAGCTTTCTTT. It specifies CASSQDREAEAFF.

This clonotype was recorded at least ten times. The chain links TRBV20-1 to TRBJ1-5; maybe TRBD1 (5 bases). The germline V gene encodes CDR1 DFQATT and CDR2 SNEGSKA (reference sequence). The CDR3 spans 16 residues. The ends were cut back, 0 bases at V and 0 bases at J, with 12 bases in the middle. In nucleotides, the CDR3 is TGCAGTGCTAGAGATCCAGGGAGGGGTAGCAATCAGCCCCAGCATTTT. Translated, it gives CSARDPGRGSNQPQHF.

Ten or more counts support this clonotype. The chain joins TRBV10-2 to TRBJ2-7; D perhaps matches TRBD1 (5 bases). The CDR3 is 11 residues long. V was shortened by 6 bases and J by 5 bases, with 8 bases between the two germline ends. CDR1 and CDR2 (germline): WSHSY, SAAADI. The CDR3 loop is CASSDSDEQYF. CDR3 nucleotide sequence: TGCGCCAGCAGCGACAGTGACGAGCAGTACTTC.

This clonotype was counted once. The V and J genes are TRBV19 and TRBJ2-4; either TRBD1 or TRBD2 may supply D (5 bases each). The CDR3 covers 14 residues. Germline V CDR1 and CDR2: LNHDA, SQIVND (reference sequence). Trimming removed 5 bases at V and 6 bases at J, with 14 bases between. In DNA form, the CDR3 reads TGTGCCAGTAGTCCCAGTTTTGGGGGAAACATTCAGTACTTC. Its protein product is CASSPSFGGNIQYF.

This clonotype occurred many times. V usage is TRBV7-9 and J usage is TRBJ1-1; TRBD1 aligns across 7 bases. After removal of 5 bases from V and 1 base from J, the junction contained 4 bases not matched to a gene. Germline loops: CDR1 SEHNR, CDR2 FQNEAQ (reference sequence). This CDR3 region has 14 residues. CDR3 in amino acids: CASSRGQPNTEAFF. The CDR3, as DNA: TGTGCCAGCAGCCGGGGACAGCCGAACACTGAAGCTTTCTTT. Full variable domain (remainder filled in from reference TRBV7-9 and TRBJ1-1): DTGVSQNPRHKITKRGQNVTFRCDPISEHNRLYWYRQTLGQGPEFLTYFQNEAQLEKSRLLSDRFSAERPKGSFSTLEIQRTEQGDSAMYLCASSRGQPNTEAFFGQGTRLTVV.

This clonotype was seen many times. The chain links TRBV20-1 to TRBJ2-2, with TRBD1 matching 8 bases. V gave up 0 bases and J gave up 2 bases; unmatched junction bases: 8. The CDR3 totals 17 residues. The germline V gene has CDR1 DFQATT and CDR2 SNEGSKA (reference sequence). The CDR3: CSARDRRQGINTGELFF. CDR3 coding DNA: TGCAGTGCTAGAGATCGAAGACAGGGGATAAACACCGGGGAGCTGTTTTTT.

This clonotype was seen more than once but under ten times. The junction departs from germline at one end; a sequencing error may be responsible. The chain combines TRBV27 with TRBJ2-7; D perhaps matches TRBD2 (6 bases). Looked up from germline, CDR1 is MNHEY and CDR2 is SMNVEV (reference sequence). This CDR3 has 17 residues. CDR3 amino acids: CAGSPAQTRTGAYEQYF. Written as DNA, the CDR3 is TGTGCCGGCAGTCCGGCCCAGACTAGAACAGGCGCCTACGAGCAGTACTTC.

This clonotype was counted ten times or more. The chain is built from TRBV5-5 and TRBJ2-7; D perhaps matches TRBD1 (5 bases). V shed 4 bases and J shed 5 bases, with 16 bases lying between them. This CDR3 spans 14 amino acids. From germline, CDR1 is SGHKS and CDR2 YYEKEE (reference sequence). The CDR3 region is CASSPQPRVDEQYF. The CDR3 nucleotides read TGTGCCAGCAGCCCCCAACCCAGGGTCGACGAGCAGTACTTC.

Here the CDR3 reads CATPTKGYTF. The CDR3, as DNA: TGTGCCACCCCAACGAAGGGCTACACCTTC. The chain employs TRBV5-8 and TRBJ1-2; D gene ambiguous. The V and J ends lost 9 bases and 8 bases respectively, with 11 bases between them. Germline V CDR1 and CDR2: SGHTS, YDEGEE. The CDR3 length is 10 residues.